The source of this T cell receptor (beta chain) is a study of T cell repertoires in cytomegalovirus infection. TCRdb fed the reads into MiXCR, producing one record per CDR3 protein. The sample contains approximately 990,000 distinct CDR3 sequences, 25% to 40% of which appear only once. The V gene's germline CDR1 is MNHEY and CDR2 SMNVEV (reference sequence). This CDR3 contains 13 residues. V was cut by 7 bases and J by 3 bases, with 10 bases left in between. The table lists this clonotype with a few counts. Its target is unknown. Source: cultured CD8+ T cells from PBMCs, taken from culture after CMV antigen stimulation. This receptor was identified in a human donor in good health (CMV status not recorded). Some clones in this sample may be carry-over from other donors' samples. The chain joins TRBV27 to TRBJ1-5; D is perhaps TRBD1 (6 bases). The CDR3 sequence: CASMTGYNQPQHF. CDR3 coding DNA: TGTGCCAGCATGACAGGCTACAATCAGCCCCAGCATTTT.